Many counts were recorded for the clone carrying this TCR beta chain. The data were taken from a study of regulatory T cells in long-lasting Graves disease. Germline CDR1 and CDR2: MGHRA and YSYEKL. The ends were cut back, 6 bases at V and 3 bases at J, with 11 bases in the middle. The CDR3 extends over 14 amino acids. For TCR beta, libraries came from iRepertoire HTBI primers and Arm-PCR of CDR3 regions. TCRdb reprocessed the multiplex PCR reads via MiXCR and lists one record per CDR3 protein. This sample has 400,000 to 550,000 distinct CDR3 sequences, with 16% found just once. Time point defined: newly diagnosed GD, antithyroid drugs for less than 3 months. From PBMCs, RNA was extracted and then used to make the TCR library. The sample also formed part of further work on T cells in Graves' hyperthyroidism and ophthalmopathy.

The clonotype was recovered from a woman aged 18-29 years with Graves disease. Sequences were derived from peripheral blood mononuclear cells (PBMCs), sampled at new diagnosis, from a patient treated with antithyroid drugs. This chain links TRBV4-1 with TRBJ2-2; D could derive from TRBD1 or TRBD2 (5 bases each). The CDR3 DNA sequence: TGCGCCAGCAGGTTACCGGGACACACCGGGGAGCTGTTTTTT. Amino acids: CASRLPGHTGELFF.